This T cell receptor beta chain was documented in a study of blood T cells in healthy people across ages. The CDR3 sequence is 13 residues long. V lost 4 bases, J lost 0 bases, and 5 bases lay in between. The germline V gene has CDR1 LGHDT and CDR2 YNNKEL (reference sequence). This clonotype has a handful of counts. What it binds is not known. Study-wide results and limits: Naive and antigen-experienced cells could not be conclusively compared, given unsorted PBMCs.

Then a second PCR, running about 7 to 11 cycles, was carried out with a sample-barcoded 5' primer and a J-beta primer mix. TCRdb recomputed calls from the 5' RACE reads with MiXCR, one row per CDR3 protein. This table has about 560,000 distinct CDR3 sequences, about 27% appearing once. This sample was also put to use in a study of T cells of mothers and their children.

This clonotype originated in a boy aged 2 to 9 in good health. This chain joins TRBV3-1 and TRBJ2-3; D is unresolved. Sequencing was performed on blood. The DNA for the CDR3 is TGTGCCAGCAGCCGGGTAAGCACAGATACGCAGTATTTT. It encodes CASSRVSTDTQYF.